This T cell receptor (beta chain) derives from a study of graft-versus-host responses after intestinal transplantation. This table comes from immunoSEQ multiplex PCR, and its TCRdb copy is limited to in-frame clones, with some not included. The sample gives tens of thousands of clones, 89% of which show up once; 2.5% is in the top ten. A note on this clone: Its specificity is unknown.

The starting material was unstimulated CD8+ T cells sorted from spleen or lymph node cells, obtained before intestinal transplant. The sequence came from a human donor who received an intestinal transplant.

CDR3 coding DNA: TGTGCCAGCAGCTTAAACCAGCGGGCAGCCCTCCCAGATACGCAGTATTTT. Amino acids: CASSLNQRAALPDTQYF. The chain couples TRBV13 to TRBJ2-3, with D possibly matching TRBD2 (6 bases). The ends were cut back, 2 bases at V and 4 bases at J, with 19 bases in the middle. CDR1 and CDR2 (germline): PRHDT, FYEKMQ (reference sequence). This CDR3 contains 17 residues.